Here is one T cell receptor beta chain with its context. The CDR3 runs 14 residues. Trimming took off 6 bases at V and 4 bases at J, with 15 bases between the two ends. Germline V gives CDR1 WNHNN, CDR2 SYGVQD (reference sequence). This sample is drawn from a study of blood T cell repertoires in COVID-19. Measured with immunoSEQ multiplex PCR; TCRdb has only the in-frame clones, and not every one. The table has some 180,000 clones, 86% seen once. The sequenced material came from PBMCs or T cells enriched from blood (not recorded which). The V gene is TRBV10-1, the J gene TRBJ1-1, with D unresolved. The clonotype was recovered from a middle-aged woman in a cohort exposed to, infected with or recovered from COVID-19 (not recorded which). The DNA of the CDR3 is TGCGCCAGCAGCGATAGAGGAGGGCTCACTGAAGCTTTCTTT. It encodes CASSDRGGLTEAFF.